These T cell receptor beta chains were read from a single sample in a study of cytotoxic CD8 clonotypes in ibrutinib-treated CLL. Clones were read by immunoSEQ multiplex PCR, and TCRdb kept only the in-frame ones, dropping some. The sample holds about 76,000 clones, 86% seen once. The sequences come from PBMCs, collected before ibrutinib treatment. The source is a human donor with chronic lymphocytic leukemia. CDR3s leave out the opening cysteine and the closing phenylalanine or tryptophan. Where a row states a size, it is once, few, many or the class of an expanded clone; other rows omit it.

TRBJ1-1 | TRBV6-1 | NA | ASTEYFKIGNTEAF
TRBJ2-2 | TRBV5-1 | once | ASSLEGGLAHGELF
TRBJ1-2 | TRBV27 | NA | ASSPETGRKGYT
TRBJ1-1 | TRBV19 | NA | ASSIDSRRGAF
TRBJ1-1 | TRBV29-1 | NA | SVERQANRAGNTEAF
TRBJ1-3 | TRBV4-3 | NA | ASSQDRLGFNTIY
TRBJ2-1 | TRBV14 | NA | ASSPLGTGGPSGRAWRRDEQF
TRBJ1-2 | TRBV10-3 | NA | AIRSGGNGYT
TRBJ1-2 | TRBV28 | NA | ASSLKEVETAILEGYT
TRBJ1-1 | TRBV5-6 | NA | ASSLVWLNTEAF
TRBJ1-1 | TRBV11-1 | NA | ASSLAEGADIEAF
TRBJ1-2 | TRBV19 | large | ASTADRYYGYT
TRBJ2-6 | TRBV19 | NA | ASTNSGANVLT
TRBJ2-7 | TRBV6-6 | few | ASSLTGGPYEQY
TRBJ2-7 | TRBV7-9 | NA | ASSIHMYEQY
TRBJ1-4 | TRBV19 | NA | ASRHRTGDNFLMDEKLF
TRBJ2-7 | TRBV27 | NA | ASKPRLAGSYEQY
TRBJ1-3 | TRBV5-4 | few | ASSLGYSGNTIY
TRBJ2-1 | TRBV7-2 | NA | ASRDGLAGNEQF
TRBJ2-3 | TRBV27 | NA | ASSLDWTARTDTQY
TRBJ2-5 | TRBV18 | NA | ASSHGSEQETQY
TRBJ2-1 | TRBV7-3 | few | ASSLELAYNEQF
TRBJ2-2 | TRBV14 | NA | ASCSYTGELF
TRBJ2-3 | TRBV10-3 | NA | AISRTKSVAAGTDTQY
TRBJ2-3 | TRBV11-1 | NA | ASSPPSGTDTQY
TRBJ1-3 | TRBV18 | few | ASSPVQGGNTIY
TRBJ1-2 | TRBV4-3 | NA | ASSQAYWEYRSLGGYT
TRBJ2-3 | TRBV9 | NA | ASSVGGRITDTQY
TRBJ2-1 | TRBV7-3 | NA | ASSLTSGIYNEQF
TRBJ2-7 | TRBV19 | NA | ASSRGTSGFYEQY
TRBJ1-3 | TRBV7-6 | NA | ASSQGGSGNTIY
TRBJ1-3 | TRBV10-3 | NA | AISAVLTGNTIY
TRBJ2-7 | TRBV2 | NA | ASSDSGRAFGFHEQY
TRBJ1-2 | TRBV10-3 | NA | ATRQGDYGYT
TRBJ2-7 | TRBV11-3 | NA | ASSPTGLASGQYEQY
TRBJ2-2 | TRBV7-6 | once | ASSFTGELF
TRBJ2-7 | TRBV29-1 | few | SAGLAGDYEQY
TRBJ1-5 | TRBV28 | few | ASNSDRYQPQH
TRBJ2-1 | TRBV5-1 | NA | ASSLEDTYEQF
TRBJ1-3 | TRBV5-4 | NA | ASSLDPQAGNTIY
TRBJ1-3 | TRBV5-1 | NA | ASSLASPGTGNTIY
TRBJ2-2 | TRBV5-1 | NA | ASYTGGGSNTGELF
TRBJ1-1 | TRBV7-2 | NA | ASSPQAVGTEAF
TRBJ2-7 | TRBV9 | NA | ASSADRTDVYEQY
TRBJ2-7 | TRBV10-2 | NA | ASSVVGEASYEQY
TRBJ2-1 | TRBV11-3 | NA | ASSHGGTRDNEQF
TRBJ2-1 | TRBV9 | once | ASSVAGAGHNEQF
TRBJ1-3 | TRBV4-1 | NA | ASSQAGNSGNTIY
TRBJ1-2 | TRBV4-2 | once | ASSQGQGGGVNGYT
TRBJ2-1 | TRBV10-2 | NA | ASSAVLNNEQF
TRBJ2-1 | TRBV7-8 | NA | ASSLALSGSYNEQF
TRBJ1-1 | TRBV18 | NA | ASSREYQGNTEAF
TRBJ2-7 | TRBV5-1 | NA | ASSTVGGYEQY
TRBJ1-5 | TRBV4-1 | NA | ASSQGGPQH
TRBJ2-1 | TRBV5-1 | NA | ASSMRGQGSNEQF
TRBJ2-7 | TRBV5-1 | NA | ASRLWDSSSYEQY